The source of this T cell receptor beta chain is a study of cytomegalovirus exposure and HLA in healthy donors. As regards this clone: What it recognizes is unknown.

The PCR was carried out with 60 Vbeta primers and 13 Jbeta primers. In the source study's methods: Later work found 74 million or so unique TCR beta chains, with 9.5 million to 14 million shared. Using immunoSEQ multiplex PCR, the repertoire was profiled, and TCRdb retains in-frame clones only, with some absent. The V and J calls and clone size come from that table; D and trimming were worked out from the DNA. The sample holds about 160,000 clones, 80% to 85% seen once. Whole-study results and caveats: Among the sequence variants, a highly shared cluster was likely an artifact of sequencing. Compared with the approximately 700-donor mean, an Asian-associated ancestry cluster reportedly had fewer N-insertions, according to a later analysis. Follow-up analysis later connected one missense variant in DCLRE1C with trimming of TCR beta V- and J-genes.

The length of the CDR3 is 14 residues. The germline V gene has CDR1 GTSNPN and CDR2 SVGIG (reference sequence). Trimming at V came to 5 bases and at J to 1 base, leaving 4 bases not matched to a gene. The TCR comes from a man aged 25 to 40 in good health and CMV-seronegative. The chain couples TRBV30 to TRBJ2-7; 11 bases are a match to TRBD1. The sequenced sample was PBMCs. CDR3 bases: TGTGCCTGGGTGGGACAGGGGGTATCCTACGAGCAGTACTTC. Amino acid sequence: CAWVGQGVSYEQYF.